Listed below are T cell receptor beta chains from one sample, sequenced in a study of blood T cell dynamics during melanoma immunotherapy. Some clones are missing from TCRdb's copy, which holds only in-frame ones; the method was immunoSEQ multiplex PCR. The repertoire holds around 12,000 clones, 91% seen once, with around 0.18% in the top ten. Specimen: effector memory CD8+ T cells from blood, collected from a patient treated with checkpoint blockade. These receptors all stem from a human donor with melanoma. Both conserved end residues are part of each CDR3. D genes are given only for firm matches. A row's size may be missing; if present it is once, few, many or a size class.

d_gene: NA; v_gene: TRBV7-9; abundance: NA; j_gene: TRBJ1-5; CDR3aa: CASSTGGNQPQHF; CDR3nt: TGTGCCAGCAGCACAGGTGGCAATCAGCCCCAGCATTTT
d_gene: NA; v_gene: TRBV19; abundance: once; j_gene: TRBJ2-7; CDR3aa: CASSMGESYEQYF; CDR3nt: TGTGCCAGTAGTATGGGGGAATCCTACGAGCAGTACTTC
d_gene: NA; v_gene: TRBV19; abundance: NA; j_gene: TRBJ2-7; CDR3aa: CASTAGGTYEQYF; CDR3nt: TGTGCCAGTACGGCAGGGGGGACCTACGAGCAGTACTTC
d_gene: TRBD2; v_gene: TRBV15; abundance: NA; j_gene: TRBJ2-1; CDR3aa: CATSPGASGRFGEQFF; CDR3nt: TGTGCCACCAGCCCCGGGGCTAGCGGGAGATTTGGTGAGCAGTTCTTC
d_gene: NA; v_gene: TRBV7-9; abundance: once; j_gene: TRBJ2-1; CDR3aa: CASSLEGEQFF; CDR3nt: TGTGCCAGCAGCTTAGAGGGGGAGCAGTTCTTC
d_gene: TRBD2; v_gene: TRBV9; abundance: once; j_gene: TRBJ2-3; CDR3aa: CASSGEGSTDTQYF; CDR3nt: TGTGCCAGCAGCGGGGAGGGGAGCACAGATACGCAGTATTTT
d_gene: NA; v_gene: TRBV5-8; abundance: NA; j_gene: TRBJ1-1; CDR3aa: CASSLRPQLNTEAFF; CDR3nt: TGTGCCAGCAGCTTGCGTCCGCAGTTGAACACTGAAGCTTTCTTT
d_gene: TRBD1; v_gene: TRBV7-9; abundance: NA; j_gene: TRBJ1-1; CDR3aa: CASSATGGHTEAFF; CDR3nt: TGTGCCAGCAGCGCCACAGGGGGGCACACTGAAGCTTTCTTT
d_gene: NA; v_gene: TRBV28; abundance: NA; j_gene: TRBJ2-5; CDR3aa: CASSAGTVKETQYF; CDR3nt: TGTGCCAGCAGTGCGGGGACGGTGAAAGAGACCCAGTACTTC
d_gene: TRBD1; v_gene: TRBV5-1; abundance: NA; j_gene: TRBJ1-1; CDR3aa: CASSTDRDRPNTEAFF; CDR3nt: TGCGCCAGCAGCACAGACAGGGACCGACCGAACACTGAAGCTTTCTTT
d_gene: NA; v_gene: TRBV27; abundance: NA; j_gene: TRBJ1-1; CDR3aa: CASSSSSMNTEAFF; CDR3nt: TGTGCCAGCAGTTCTTCTAGTATGAACACTGAAGCTTTCTTT
d_gene: TRBD1; v_gene: TRBV5-1; abundance: once; j_gene: TRBJ2-7; CDR3aa: CASSLGTGSYGQYF; CDR3nt: TGCGCCAGCAGCTTGGGGACAGGGTCCTACGGGCAGTACTTC
d_gene: TRBD2; v_gene: TRBV6-5; abundance: NA; j_gene: TRBJ2-1; CDR3aa: CASSYSIAGVYNEQFF; CDR3nt: TGTGCCAGCAGTTACTCGATCGCGGGGGTCTACAATGAGCAGTTCTTC
d_gene: NA; v_gene: TRBV7-9; abundance: NA; j_gene: TRBJ1-5; CDR3aa: CASSPDSGPHQPQHF; CDR3nt: TGTGCCAGCAGCCCCGACTCAGGGCCCCATCAGCCCCAGCATTTT
d_gene: NA; v_gene: TRBV7-8; abundance: NA; j_gene: TRBJ2-7; CDR3aa: CASSFGAVNYEQYF; CDR3nt: TGTGCCAGCAGCTTTGGGGCAGTCAACTACGAGCAGTACTTC
d_gene: NA; v_gene: TRBV5-6; abundance: once; j_gene: TRBJ2-3; CDR3aa: CASSHLIQGSIGTDTQYF; CDR3nt: TGTGCCAGCAGCCATTTAATACAAGGGTCCATTGGCACAGATACGCAGTATTTT
d_gene: TRBD2; v_gene: TRBV28; abundance: NA; j_gene: TRBJ2-3; CDR3aa: CASSFRGGDTQYF; CDR3nt: TGTGCCAGCAGTTTTCGGGGAGGGGATACGCAGTATTTT
d_gene: NA; v_gene: TRBV10-1; abundance: NA; j_gene: TRBJ2-1; CDR3aa: CASSDSLSYNEQFF; CDR3nt: TGCGCCAGCAGTGACAGTTTATCCTACAATGAGCAGTTCTTC
d_gene: TRBD1; v_gene: TRBV27; abundance: NA; j_gene: TRBJ2-2; CDR3aa: CASSFQGDTGELFF; CDR3nt: TGTGCCAGCAGTTTCCAGGGGGACACCGGGGAGCTGTTTTTT
d_gene: TRBD2; v_gene: TRBV5-1; abundance: once; j_gene: TRBJ2-5; CDR3aa: CASSLGGGRETQYF; CDR3nt: TGCGCCAGCAGCTTGGGCGGGGGGCGAGAGACCCAGTACTTC
d_gene: NA; v_gene: TRBV27; abundance: NA; j_gene: TRBJ2-7; CDR3aa: CASSLQGYEQYF; CDR3nt: TGTGCCAGCAGCCTTCAGGGCTACGAGCAGTACTTC
d_gene: NA; v_gene: TRBV30; abundance: NA; j_gene: TRBJ2-7; CDR3aa: CAWLDTRSSYEQYF; CDR3nt: TGTGCCTGGTTGGACACCAGGAGCTCCTACGAGCAGTACTTC
d_gene: NA; v_gene: TRBV11-2; abundance: NA; j_gene: TRBJ2-7; CDR3aa: CASSLGTDVGEQYF; CDR3nt: TGTGCCAGCAGCTTAGGGACAGACGTCGGCGAGCAGTACTTC
d_gene: NA; v_gene: TRBV7-9; abundance: NA; j_gene: TRBJ1-4; CDR3aa: CASSLGFGDEKLFF; CDR3nt: TGTGCCAGCAGCTTAGGGTTTGGAGATGAAAAACTGTTTTTT
d_gene: NA; v_gene: TRBV4-1; abundance: NA; j_gene: TRBJ2-7; CDR3aa: CASSPREVSGFYEQYF; CDR3nt: TGCGCCAGCAGCCCAAGAGAGGTATCGGGTTTCTACGAGCAGTACTTC
d_gene: TRBD1; v_gene: TRBV27; abundance: NA; j_gene: TRBJ1-5; CDR3aa: CASSIGGMSNQPQHF; CDR3nt: TGTGCCAGCAGTATAGGGGGCATGAGCAATCAGCCCCAGCATTTT
d_gene: NA; v_gene: TRBV11-2; abundance: NA; j_gene: TRBJ2-7; CDR3aa: CASSSGGVVYEQYF; CDR3nt: TGTGCCAGCAGTTCAGGCGGGGTGGTCTACGAGCAGTACTTC
d_gene: TRBD2; v_gene: TRBV27; abundance: NA; j_gene: TRBJ2-1; CDR3aa: CASSKTSGYNNEQFF; CDR3nt: TGTGCCAGCAGTAAAACTAGCGGGTATAACAATGAGCAGTTCTTC
d_gene: NA; v_gene: TRBV7-9; abundance: once; j_gene: TRBJ2-7; CDR3aa: CASSLVVGGEQYF; CDR3nt: TGTGCCAGCAGCTTAGTGGTGGGGGGCGAGCAGTACTTC
d_gene: NA; v_gene: TRBV20-1; abundance: NA; j_gene: TRBJ2-7; CDR3aa: CSARWGEQYF; CDR3nt: TGCAGTGCTAGATGGGGCGAGCAGTACTTC
d_gene: TRBD2; v_gene: TRBV27; abundance: NA; j_gene: TRBJ2-2; CDR3aa: CASSYGLAGTTGELFF; CDR3nt: TGTGCCAGCAGTTATGGACTAGCGGGAACCACCGGGGAGCTGTTTTTT
d_gene: NA; v_gene: TRBV11-3; abundance: NA; j_gene: TRBJ2-1; CDR3aa: CASSQQDNEQFF; CDR3nt: TGTGCCAGCAGCCAACAAGACAATGAGCAGTTCTTC
d_gene: TRBD1; v_gene: TRBV28; abundance: NA; j_gene: TRBJ2-5; CDR3aa: CASSSPGQGRQETQYF; CDR3nt: TGTGCCAGCAGTTCACCGGGACAGGGAAGGCAGGAGACCCAGTACTTC
d_gene: TRBD1; v_gene: TRBV19; abundance: NA; j_gene: TRBJ1-5; CDR3aa: CASSPGTDNQPQHF; CDR3nt: TGTGCCAGTAGCCCAGGGACAGACAATCAGCCCCAGCATTTT
d_gene: NA; v_gene: TRBV7-6; abundance: NA; j_gene: TRBJ2-1; CDR3aa: CASSLTGPRTDEQFF; CDR3nt: TGTGCCAGCAGCTTAACCGGGCCCCGGACGGATGAGCAGTTCTTC
d_gene: TRBD2; v_gene: TRBV7-6; abundance: NA; j_gene: TRBJ2-3; CDR3aa: CASSSQREADTQYF; CDR3nt: TGTGCCAGCAGCTCCCAGCGGGAGGCAGATACGCAGTATTTT
d_gene: TRBD2; v_gene: TRBV4-1; abundance: NA; j_gene: TRBJ2-7; CDR3aa: CASSQLAVSSYEQYF; CDR3nt: TGCGCCAGCAGCCAGCTAGCGGTAAGCTCCTACGAGCAGTACTTC
d_gene: NA; v_gene: TRBV19; abundance: NA; j_gene: TRBJ2-3; CDR3aa: CASSIASSDTQYF; CDR3nt: TGTGCCAGTAGTATTGCTAGTTCAGATACGCAGTATTTT